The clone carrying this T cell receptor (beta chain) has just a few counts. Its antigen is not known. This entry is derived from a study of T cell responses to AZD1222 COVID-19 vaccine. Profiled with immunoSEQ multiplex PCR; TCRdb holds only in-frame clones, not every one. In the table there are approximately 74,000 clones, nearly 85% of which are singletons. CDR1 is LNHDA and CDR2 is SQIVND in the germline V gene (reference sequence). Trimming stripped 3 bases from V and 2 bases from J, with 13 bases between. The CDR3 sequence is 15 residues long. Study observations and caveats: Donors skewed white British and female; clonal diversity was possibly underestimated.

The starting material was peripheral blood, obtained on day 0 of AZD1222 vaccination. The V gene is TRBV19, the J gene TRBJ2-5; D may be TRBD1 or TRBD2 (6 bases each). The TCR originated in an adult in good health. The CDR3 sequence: CASSIRRGTQETQYF. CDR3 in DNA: TGTGCCAGTAGTATCCGACGGGGGACACAAGAGACCCAGTACTTC.